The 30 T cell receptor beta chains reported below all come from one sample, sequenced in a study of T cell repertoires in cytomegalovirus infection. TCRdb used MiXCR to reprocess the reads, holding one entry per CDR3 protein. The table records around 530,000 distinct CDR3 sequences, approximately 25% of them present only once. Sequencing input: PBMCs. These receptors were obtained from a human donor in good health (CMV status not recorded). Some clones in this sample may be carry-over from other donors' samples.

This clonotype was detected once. For the CDR3, the DNA is TGTGCCAGCAGTTTAGCGGGGACTCAACATCAGCCCCAGCATTTT. This sequence encodes CASSLAGTQHQPQHF. The rearrangement joins TRBV28 to TRBJ1-5; tentatively, D is TRBD1 (5 bases). Trimming pared 2 bases from V and 5 bases from J, leaving 13 bases between. CDR1 is MDHEN, CDR2 SYDVKM, per germline. The CDR3 consists of 15 residues. Together with reference TRBV28 and TRBJ1-5, the CDR3 gives the full variable domain: DVKVTQSSRYLVKRTGEKVFLECVQDMDHENMFWYRQDPGLGLRLIYFSYDVKMKEKGDIPEGYSVSREKKERFSLILESASTNQTSMYLCASSLAGTQHQPQHFGDGTRLSIL.

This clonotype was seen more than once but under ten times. CDR3 nucleotides: TGTGCCAGCAGTTACGACGGCCCCTCTTTGGATGGCTACACCTTC. Translation gives CASSYDGPSLDGYTF. This sequence joins TRBV6-2 or TRBV6-3 and TRBJ1-2; D gene uncertain. Germline V CDR1 and CDR2: MNHEY, SVGEGT. This CDR3 is built from 15 residues. V lost 2 bases, J lost 6 bases, and 16 bases lay in between.

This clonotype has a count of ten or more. CDR3 loop: CASSETSLPRGYTF. The CDR3 DNA reads as TGTGCCAGCAGCGAGACGTCCCTCCCGCGGGGCTACACCTTC. The chain combines TRBV7-2 with TRBJ1-2; D is undetermined. This CDR3 region has 14 residues. Looked up from germline, CDR1 is SGHTA and CDR2 is FQGNSA. The V gene lost 5 bases and the J gene lost 8 bases, with 18 bases spanning the gap.

The CDR3 is CASSLESGDGAFF. The CDR3 DNA sequence: TGCGCCAGCAGCTTGGAGTCCGGGGATGGAGCTTTCTTT. This sequence joins TRBV5-1 and TRBJ1-1; D is unclear. The CDR3 is made up of 13 amino acids. CDR1 is SGHRS and CDR2 is YFSETQ in the germline V gene. Deletions cut 0 bases from V and 10 bases from J, with 13 bases between.

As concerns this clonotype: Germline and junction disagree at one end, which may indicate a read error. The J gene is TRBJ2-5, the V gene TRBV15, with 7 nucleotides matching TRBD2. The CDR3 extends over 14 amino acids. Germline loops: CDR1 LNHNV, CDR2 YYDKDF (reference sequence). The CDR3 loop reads CATSREGGSETQYF. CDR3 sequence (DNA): TGTGCCACCAGCCGAGAGGGCGGGAGCGAGACCCAGTACTTC.

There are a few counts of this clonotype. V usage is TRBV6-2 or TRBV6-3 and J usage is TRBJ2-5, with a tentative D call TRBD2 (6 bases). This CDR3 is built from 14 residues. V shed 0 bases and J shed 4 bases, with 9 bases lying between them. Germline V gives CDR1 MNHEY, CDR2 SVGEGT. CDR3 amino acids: CASSYSPGRETQYF. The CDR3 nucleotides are TGTGCCAGCAGTTACTCCCCCGGGAGAGAGACCCAGTACTTC.

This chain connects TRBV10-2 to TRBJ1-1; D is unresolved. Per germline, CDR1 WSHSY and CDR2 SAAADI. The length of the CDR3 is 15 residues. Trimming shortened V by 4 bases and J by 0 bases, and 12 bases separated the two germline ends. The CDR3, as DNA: TGCGCCAGCAGTGCGGCTTATCCTATGAACACTGAAGCTTTCTTT. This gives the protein CASSAAYPMNTEAFF.

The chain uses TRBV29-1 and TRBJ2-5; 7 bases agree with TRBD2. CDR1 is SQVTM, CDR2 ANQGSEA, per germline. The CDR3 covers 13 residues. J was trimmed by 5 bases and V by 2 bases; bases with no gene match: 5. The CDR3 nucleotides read TGCAGCGTTGAACGAGAGGGAGGGGAGACCCAGTACTTC. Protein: CSVEREGGETQYF.

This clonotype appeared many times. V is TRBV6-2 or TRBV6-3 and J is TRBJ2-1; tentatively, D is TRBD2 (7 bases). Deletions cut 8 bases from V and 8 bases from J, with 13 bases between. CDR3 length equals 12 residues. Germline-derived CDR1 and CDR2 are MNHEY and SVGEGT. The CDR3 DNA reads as TGTGCCAGCTCCTCGGGGGGCTATGAGCAGTTCTTC. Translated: CASSSGGYEQFF.

This CDR3 reads CATSGGRGDQPQHF. CDR3 DNA sequence: TGTGCCACCAGCGGGGGTAGGGGGGATCAGCCCCAGCATTTT. The V call is TRBV15, the J call TRBJ1-5; a possible D gene is TRBD1 (6 bases). Trimming took 5 bases from V and 5 from J, leaving 13 bases between them. The CDR3 covers 14 residues. The germline V gene encodes CDR1 LNHNV and CDR2 YYDKDF (reference sequence).

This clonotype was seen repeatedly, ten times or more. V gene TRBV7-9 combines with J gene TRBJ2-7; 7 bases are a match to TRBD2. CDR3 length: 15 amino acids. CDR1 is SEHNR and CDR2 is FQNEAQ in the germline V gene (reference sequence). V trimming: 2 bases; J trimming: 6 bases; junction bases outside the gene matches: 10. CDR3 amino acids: CASSLTGLGGAEQYV. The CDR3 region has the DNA TGTGCCAGCAGCTTAACAGGACTAGGAGGGGCCGAGCAGTACGTC.

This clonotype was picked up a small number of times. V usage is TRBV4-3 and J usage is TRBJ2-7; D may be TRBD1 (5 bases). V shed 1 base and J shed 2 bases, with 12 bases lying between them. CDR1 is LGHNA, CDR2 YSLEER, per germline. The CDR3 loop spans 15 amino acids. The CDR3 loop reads CASSQGLQAAYEQYF. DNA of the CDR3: TGCGCCAGCAGCCAAGGCCTACAGGCCGCCTACGAGCAGTACTTC.

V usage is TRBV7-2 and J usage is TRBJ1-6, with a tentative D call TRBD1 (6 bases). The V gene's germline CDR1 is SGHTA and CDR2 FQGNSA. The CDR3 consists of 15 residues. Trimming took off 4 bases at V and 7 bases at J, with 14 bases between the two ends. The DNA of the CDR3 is TGTGCCAGCAGCTATGTGTGGGGGCTGAATTCACCCCTCCACTTT. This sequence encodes CASSYVWGLNSPLHF. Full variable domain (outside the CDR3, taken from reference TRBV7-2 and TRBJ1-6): GAGVSQSPSNKVTEKGKDVELRCDPISGHTALYWYRQSLGQGLEFLIYFQGNSAPDKSGLPSDRFSAERTGGSVSTLTIQRTQQEDSAVYLCASSYVWGLNSPLHFGNGTRLTVT.

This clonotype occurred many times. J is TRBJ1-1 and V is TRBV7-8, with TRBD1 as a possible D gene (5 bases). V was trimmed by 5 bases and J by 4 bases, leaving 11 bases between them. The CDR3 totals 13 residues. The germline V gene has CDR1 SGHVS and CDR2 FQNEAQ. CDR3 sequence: CASSHAGGTEAFF. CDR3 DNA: TGTGCCAGCAGCCACGCGGGGGGCACTGAAGCTTTCTTT.

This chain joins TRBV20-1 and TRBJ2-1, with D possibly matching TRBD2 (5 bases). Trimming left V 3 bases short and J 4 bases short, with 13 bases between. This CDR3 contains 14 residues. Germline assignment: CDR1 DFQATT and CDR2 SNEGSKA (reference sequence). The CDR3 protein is CSASREGTYNEQFF. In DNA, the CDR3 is TGCAGTGCTAGTCGCGAGGGAACTTACAATGAGCAGTTCTTC.

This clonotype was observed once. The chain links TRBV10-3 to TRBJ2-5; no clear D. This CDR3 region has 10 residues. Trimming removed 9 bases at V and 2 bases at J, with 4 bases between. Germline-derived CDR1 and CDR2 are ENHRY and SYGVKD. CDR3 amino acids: CAIEQETQYF. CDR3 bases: TGTGCCATAGAGCAAGAGACCCAGTACTTC.

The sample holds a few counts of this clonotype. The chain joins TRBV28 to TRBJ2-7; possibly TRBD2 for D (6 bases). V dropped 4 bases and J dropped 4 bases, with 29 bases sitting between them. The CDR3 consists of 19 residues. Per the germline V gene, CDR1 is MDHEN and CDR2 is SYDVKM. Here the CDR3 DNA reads TGTGCCAGCAGTTCCAATCGACCGGGACTCCAAAATAGACCTTACGAGCAGTACTTC. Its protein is CASSSNRPGLQNRPYEQYF.

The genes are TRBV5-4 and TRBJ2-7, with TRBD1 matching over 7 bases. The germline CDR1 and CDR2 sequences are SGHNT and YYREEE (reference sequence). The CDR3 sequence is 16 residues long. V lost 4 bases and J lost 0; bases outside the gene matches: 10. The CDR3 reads CASSQTGTAGSYEQYV. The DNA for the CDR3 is TGTGCCAGCAGCCAGACCGGGACAGCAGGCTCCTACGAGCAGTACGTC.

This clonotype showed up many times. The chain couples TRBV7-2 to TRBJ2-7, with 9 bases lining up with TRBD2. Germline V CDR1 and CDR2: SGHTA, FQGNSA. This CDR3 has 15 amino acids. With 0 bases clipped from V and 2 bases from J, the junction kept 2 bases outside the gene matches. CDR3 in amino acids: CASSLARGGAYEQYF. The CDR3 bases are TGTGCCAGCAGCTTAGCGCGGGGGGGCGCCTACGAGCAGTACTTC.

CDR3 sequence reads: CASSRSRGNTIYF. The CDR3 DNA follows: TGTGCCAGCAGTCGGTCGAGGGGAAACACCATATATTTT. This chain connects TRBV6-5 to TRBJ1-3, with unresolved D. The V end was cut by 5 bases, the J end by 4 bases, with 9 bases between. There are 13 residues in the CDR3. CDR1 and CDR2 (germline): MNHEY, SVGAGI.

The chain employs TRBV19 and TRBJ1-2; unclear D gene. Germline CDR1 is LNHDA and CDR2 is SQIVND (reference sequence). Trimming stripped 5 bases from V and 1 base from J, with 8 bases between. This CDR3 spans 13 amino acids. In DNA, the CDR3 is TGTGCCAGTAGTCCATTGAATAACTATGGCTACACCTTC. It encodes CASSPLNNYGYTF.

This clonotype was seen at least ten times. CDR3 residues: CASSLAVGGGYTF. CDR3 nucleotide sequence: TGTGCCAGCAGCTTAGCGGTCGGCGGCGGCTACACCTTC. The chain is built from TRBV7-2 and TRBJ1-2; no definite D call. Trimming left V 0 bases short and J 8 bases short, with 10 bases between. This CDR3 region has 13 residues. CDR1 is SGHTA and CDR2 is FQGNSA in the germline V gene.

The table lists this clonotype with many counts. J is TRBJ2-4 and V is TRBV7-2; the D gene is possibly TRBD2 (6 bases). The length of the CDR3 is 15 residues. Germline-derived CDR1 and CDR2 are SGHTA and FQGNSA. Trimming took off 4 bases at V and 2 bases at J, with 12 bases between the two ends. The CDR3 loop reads CASSSLGLTKNIQYF. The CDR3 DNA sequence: TGTGCCAGCAGCTCGCTGGGACTGACCAAAAACATTCAGTACTTC.

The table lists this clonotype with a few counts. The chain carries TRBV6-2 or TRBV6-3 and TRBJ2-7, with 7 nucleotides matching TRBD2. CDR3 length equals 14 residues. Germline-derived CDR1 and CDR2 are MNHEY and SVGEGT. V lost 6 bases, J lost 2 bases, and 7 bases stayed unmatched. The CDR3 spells CASSYGAGAYEQYF. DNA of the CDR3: TGTGCCAGCAGCTACGGGGCGGGAGCCTACGAGCAGTACTTC.

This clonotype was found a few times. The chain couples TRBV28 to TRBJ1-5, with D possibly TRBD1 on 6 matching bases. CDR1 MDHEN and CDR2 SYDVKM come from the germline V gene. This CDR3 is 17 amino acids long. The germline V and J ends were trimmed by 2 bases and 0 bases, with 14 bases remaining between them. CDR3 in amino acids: CASSLLRTVYSNQPQHF. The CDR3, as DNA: TGTGCCAGCAGTTTACTCCGGACAGTTTATAGCAATCAGCCCCAGCATTTT.

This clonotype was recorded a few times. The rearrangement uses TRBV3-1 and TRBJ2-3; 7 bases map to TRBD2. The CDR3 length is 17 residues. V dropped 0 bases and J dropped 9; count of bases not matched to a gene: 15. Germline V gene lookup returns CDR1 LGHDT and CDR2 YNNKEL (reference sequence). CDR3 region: CASSQDGLAVSRQTQYF. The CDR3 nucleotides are TGTGCCAGCAGCCAAGATGGGCTAGCGGTTTCCCGTCAGACGCAGTATTTT.

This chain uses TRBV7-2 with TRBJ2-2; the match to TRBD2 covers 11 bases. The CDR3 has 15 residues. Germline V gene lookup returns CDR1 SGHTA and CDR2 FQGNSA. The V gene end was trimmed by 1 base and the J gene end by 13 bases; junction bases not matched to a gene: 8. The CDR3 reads CASSLVTSGSRRLFF. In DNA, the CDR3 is TGTGCCAGCAGCTTAGTAACTAGCGGGAGTAGGCGGCTGTTTTTT.

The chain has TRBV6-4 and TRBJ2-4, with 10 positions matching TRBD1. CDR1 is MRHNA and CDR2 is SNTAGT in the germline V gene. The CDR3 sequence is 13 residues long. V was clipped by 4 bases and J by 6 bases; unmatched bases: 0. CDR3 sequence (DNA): TGTGCCAGCAGTGGGACAGGGGGAAACATTCAGTACTTC. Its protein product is CASSGTGGNIQYF.

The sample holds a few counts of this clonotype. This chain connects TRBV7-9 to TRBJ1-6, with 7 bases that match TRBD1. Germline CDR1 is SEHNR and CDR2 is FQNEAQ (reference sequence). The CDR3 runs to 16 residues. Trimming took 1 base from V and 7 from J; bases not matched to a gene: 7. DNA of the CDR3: TGTGCCAGCAGCTTAGGACAGGGAGTCTCCAATTCACCCCTCCACTTT. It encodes CASSLGQGVSNSPLHF.

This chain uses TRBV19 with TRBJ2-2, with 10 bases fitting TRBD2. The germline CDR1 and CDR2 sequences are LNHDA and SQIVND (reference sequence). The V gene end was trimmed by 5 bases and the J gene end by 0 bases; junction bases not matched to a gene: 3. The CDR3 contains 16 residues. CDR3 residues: CASSPTSGANTGELFF. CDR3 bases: TGTGCCAGTAGTCCTACTAGCGGGGCGAACACCGGGGAGCTGTTTTTT.